This T cell receptor (beta chain) was sequenced during a study of blood T cell repertoires in COVID-19. In the study overall: Donors in the United States, Italy and Spain gave samples during acute or convalescent COVID-19. The analysed material was cDNA or gDNA that came from T cells, B-cell-depleted T cells, or PBMCs.

Per germline, CDR1 ENHRY and CDR2 SYGVKD. Deletions cut 7 bases from V and 0 bases from J, with 8 bases between. This CDR3 is 13 amino acids long. Source study methods: Scientists estimated how many nucleated cells there were by amplifying reference gene primers. Sequenced by immunoSEQ multiplex PCR; TCRdb stores in-frame clones only, minus some. That table supplies the V and J calls and clone size; D and trimming were determined from the DNA. Here the sample spans approximately 160,000 clones, 65% to 85% being singletons. The chain recombines TRBV10-3 with TRBJ2-3; D unresolved. The origin of this receptor is a woman aged 60-70 years with acute or convalescent COVID-19. Sequencing was performed on peripheral blood. The CDR3 DNA reads TGTGCCATCAAGGAGACGAGCACAGATACGCAGTATTTT. This translates into CAIKETSTDTQYF.